The present entry profiles one T cell receptor (beta chain) with its context. The antigen remains unidentified. This record comes from a study of CXCR3-negative and CXCR3-positive naive CD8 T cells. The CD45RO-CCR7+CD27+CD95- phenotype denoted naive CD8+ T cells. The TRB libraries of cDNA were built by UMI-labeled 5' RACE. TCRdb re-called the 5' RACE reads, yielding one record per CDR3 amino acid sequence without DNA. The sample's table shows some 120,000 distinct CDR3 sequences. The study's findings and limits: Surface CD5 looked about the same in the naive subsets, so the authors worked out TCR strength from TRB CDR3 properties. Naive cells that were CXCR3-positive had more hydrophobic TRB CDR3s (compared with CXCR3-negative naive cells). Similar TRBV-TRBJ usage characterized naive CXCR3-negative and CXCR3-positive cells; memory cells differed. Similarly elevated diversity marked both naive subsets, with memory CD8+ cells showing far lower diversity.

The CDR3 sequence is 15 residues long. CDR1 is SGHRS, CDR2 YFSETQ, per germline. V gene TRBV5-1 combines with J gene TRBJ1-3. The receptor was isolated from a human donor in good health. Some clones in this sample may be carry-over from other donors' samples. Sequencing was carried out using naive CXCR3+ CD8+ T cells from blood. Subset denoted: CD45RO-CCR7+CD27+CD95- naive CD8+ T cells expressing CXCR3 (TNR3+). The CDR3 is CASSPGLIAGNTIYF.